This T cell receptor beta chain was sequenced during a study of blood T cell repertoires in COVID-19. As for the study in general: Spain, Italy and the United States supplied samples that represented acute and convalescent COVID-19. Nucleic acid was either cDNA or gDNA, and it came from T cells, B-cell-depleted T cells, or PBMCs.

Original handling: Estimates of nucleated cell counts were drawn from the amplification of reference gene primers. Profiled with immunoSEQ multiplex PCR; TCRdb holds only in-frame clones, not every one. D and trimming were read from the DNA, whereas the V and J calls and clone size are those reported in that table. In the table there are a few hundred thousand clones, about 89% of which are singletons. CDR1 MNHEY and CDR2 SMNVEV come from the germline V gene (reference sequence). Trimming removed 6 bases from V and 3 bases from J, with 13 bases in between. CDR3 length: 14 amino acids. The chain has TRBV27 and TRBJ2-3, with TRBD1 as a possible D gene (5 bases). The sequence was obtained from a woman in her 50s with acute or convalescent COVID-19. Sequenced sample: peripheral blood. CDR3 DNA sequence: TGTGCCAGCAGCCCTCGACAGTTTACAGATACGCAGTATTTT. Residues: CASSPRQFTDTQYF.